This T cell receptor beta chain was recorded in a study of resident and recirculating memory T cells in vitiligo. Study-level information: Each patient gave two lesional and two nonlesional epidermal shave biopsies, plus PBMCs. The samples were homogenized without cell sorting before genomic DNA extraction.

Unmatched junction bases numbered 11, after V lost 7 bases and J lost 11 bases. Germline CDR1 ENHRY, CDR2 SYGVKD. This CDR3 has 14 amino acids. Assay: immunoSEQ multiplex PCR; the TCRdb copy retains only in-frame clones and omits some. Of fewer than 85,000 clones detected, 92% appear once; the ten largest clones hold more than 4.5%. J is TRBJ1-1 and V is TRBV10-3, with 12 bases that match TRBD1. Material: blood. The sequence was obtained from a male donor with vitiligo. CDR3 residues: CAIKGQGAAPEAFF. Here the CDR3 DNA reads TGTGCCATCAAGGGACAGGGGGCAGCTCCGGAGGCTTTCTTT.